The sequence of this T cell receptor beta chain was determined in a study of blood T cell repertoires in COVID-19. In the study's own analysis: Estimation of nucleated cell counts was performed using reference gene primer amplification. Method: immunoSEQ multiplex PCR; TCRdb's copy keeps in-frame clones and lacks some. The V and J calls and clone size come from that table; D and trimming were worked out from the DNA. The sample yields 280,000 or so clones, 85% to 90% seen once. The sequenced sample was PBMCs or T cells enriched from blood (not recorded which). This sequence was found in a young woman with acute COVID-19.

The CDR3 reads CASSRGQALGQPQHF. CDR3 in DNA: TGCGCCAGCAGCCGGGGACAGGCCCTAGGTCAGCCCCAGCATTTT. The gene calls are TRBV4-1 and TRBJ1-5; 8 nucleotides align to TRBD1. V dropped 4 bases and J dropped 6; count of bases not matched to a gene: 8. Germline V gives CDR1 MGHRA, CDR2 YSYEKL. The CDR3 totals 15 residues.